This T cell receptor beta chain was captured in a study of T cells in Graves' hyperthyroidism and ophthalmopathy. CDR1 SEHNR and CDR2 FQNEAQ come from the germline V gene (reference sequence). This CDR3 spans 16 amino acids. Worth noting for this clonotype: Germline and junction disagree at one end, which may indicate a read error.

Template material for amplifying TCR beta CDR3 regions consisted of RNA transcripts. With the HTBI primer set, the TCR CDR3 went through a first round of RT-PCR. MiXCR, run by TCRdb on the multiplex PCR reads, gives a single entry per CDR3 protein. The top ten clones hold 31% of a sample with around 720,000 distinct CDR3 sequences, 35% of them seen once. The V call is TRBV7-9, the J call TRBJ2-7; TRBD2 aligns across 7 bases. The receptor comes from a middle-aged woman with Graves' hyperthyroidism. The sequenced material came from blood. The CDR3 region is CASSRITGGPAYEQYF. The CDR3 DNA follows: TGCGCCAGCAGCAGGATTACGGGGGGACCCGCCTACGAGCAGTACTTC.